This is a list of T cell receptor beta chains from one sample in a study of T cells expressing NK-cell markers. TCRdb re-called the 5' RACE reads, yielding one record per CDR3 amino acid sequence without DNA. This sample's table reports some 600,000 distinct CDR3 sequences. The sequenced sample consisted of blood T cells: a sorted CD56 or NKG2C T cell subset, CD4+ or CD8+ T cells, or bulk PBMC T cells (not recorded which). These receptors were taken from a man younger than 35 in good health. Both conserved end residues are part of each CDR3.

V gene,J gene,CDR3 protein
TRBV5-1,TRBJ2-1,CASAREGDNEQFF
TRBV6-2/TRBV6-3,TRBJ2-5,CASSRPAGGGETQYF
TRBV12-3/TRBV12-4,TRBJ2-5,CASSSPDREQETQYF
TRBV12-3/TRBV12-4,TRBJ2-1,CASRMGKGISWMEQFF
TRBV24-1,TRBJ2-1,CATSDAGTSGRAFRHEQFF
TRBV3-1,TRBJ2-3,CAAGSRTDTQYF
TRBV9,TRBJ2-4,CASSLGAGGLNIQYF
TRBV25-1,TRBJ1-2,CASRTGELNGYTF
TRBV12-3/TRBV12-4,TRBJ2-7,CASSFGGLAGESYEQYF
TRBV20-1,TRBJ2-1,CSARPLTSGYEQFF
TRBV12-3/TRBV12-4,TRBJ2-1,CASSLGQGPSFF
TRBV5-1,TRBJ2-2,CASSLAWAGELFF
TRBV6-5,TRBJ2-7,CASSYNQEPEGYEQYF
TRBV4-3,TRBJ2-2,CASNPSGRAVTGELFF
TRBV5-1,TRBJ1-2,CASSTDRGGGYTF
TRBV6-2/TRBV6-3,TRBJ2-1,CASSHLAGADNEQFF
TRBV12-3/TRBV12-4,TRBJ2-2,CASSPVSSGYTGELFF
TRBV7-2,TRBJ2-7,CASSRDRVFPSSYEQYF
TRBV2,TRBJ2-2,CASETGENTGELFF
TRBV15,TRBJ2-2,CATSTSSGRNTGELFF
TRBV5-1,TRBJ2-3,CASSPKFGAADTQYF
TRBV30,TRBJ2-1,CAWDPRGGSEQFF
TRBV27,TRBJ2-3,CASSQGLAGVGTDTQYF
TRBV7-9,TRBJ2-7,CASSLGGSGSPYEQYF
TRBV5-1,TRBJ2-2,CASSYALHSNQGSGELFF
TRBV20-1,TRBJ1-5,CSARRRVDRGNQPQHF
TRBV21-1,TRBJ2-1,CASISGATHNEQFF
TRBV10-3,TRBJ2-1,CAISESRETTNEQFF
TRBV29-1,TRBJ2-6,CSAAQGAGGANVLTF
TRBV20-1,TRBJ2-1,CSASGGVKYNEQFF
TRBV10-2,TRBJ2-7,CASSEGTVSYEQYF
TRBV7-8,TRBJ2-7,CASSGTGGRDEQYF
TRBV2,TRBJ2-3,CASSTKPGLPFTDTQYF
TRBV5-1,TRBJ2-2,CASSLFLAGVGSAGELFF
TRBV12-3/TRBV12-4,TRBJ2-1,CASSLSQGGVGNEQFF
TRBV4-3,TRBJ2-2,CASSQEGRNTANTGELFF